The clone carrying this TCR beta chain has only a few counts. Its antigen is still unknown. V shed 0 bases and J 15 bases; nucleotides not matched to a gene: 12. CDR1 GTSNPN and CDR2 SVGIG come from the germline V gene (reference sequence). The CDR3 spans 15 residues. The data are from a study of STAT5B mutations in CD4+ large granular lymphocyte leukemia. Whole-study findings and limits: The CD4+ versus CD8+ T-LGLL clonality difference may reflect limited sample size. Top patient clones used TRBV06 genes more often: 8/27 versus 2/35 in controls. Patient CD4-sorted repertoires looked more clonal than healthy CD4+ repertoires, even without putative leukemic clones.

Profiled with immunoSEQ multiplex PCR; TCRdb holds only in-frame clones, not every one. Of 25,000 to 30,000 clones in the sample, 65% to 80% were seen once. The sequencing sample was made of CD4+ T cells from blood buffy coats. This sequence originates from a human donor in good health. The chain links TRBV30 to TRBJ2-4; the match to TRBD2 covers 12 bases. The CDR3 reads CAWSVRLAGGDQVYF. The CDR3 coding sequence is TGTGCCTGGAGTGTAAGGCTAGCGGGAGGGGATCAGGTGTACTTC.